The present entry profiles one T cell receptor (beta chain) with its context. The antigen is unknown. MiXCR, run by TCRdb on the 5' RACE reads, gives a single entry per CDR3 protein. The sample carries roughly 240,000 distinct CDR3 sequences, about 7.3% recorded once. The record originates from a study of identical twins. General study findings and limits: The authors drew conclusions from cross-sectional statistical analysis rather than following the same donors.

The same specimen was also included in a second study, on yellow fever vaccine responses in identical twins.

The source of this sequence is a woman under 30 in good health. Specimen: memory (CD45RO+) T cells sorted from blood.

The CDR3: CASSPRSGFGETQYF. The CDR3 DNA reads TGTGCCAGCTCACCACGGTCAGGGTTCGGAGAGACCCAGTACTTC. This sequence joins TRBV18 and TRBJ2-5; tentatively, D is TRBD1 (5 bases). There are 15 residues in the CDR3. CDR1 and CDR2 (germline): KGHSH, LQKENI. Trimming shortened V by 1 base and J by 4 bases, and 13 bases separated the two germline ends. The whole variable domain, remainder taken from reference TRBV18 and TRBJ2-5, is NAGVMQNPRHLVRRRGQEARLRCSPMKGHSHVYWYRQLPEEGLKFMVYLQKENIIDESGMPKERFSAEFPKEGPSILRIQQVVRGDSAAYFCASSPRSGFGETQYFGPGTRLLVL.